These T cell receptor beta chains were read from a single sample in a study of OX40 agonist ivuxolimab in advanced cancers. Clones were read by immunoSEQ multiplex PCR, and TCRdb kept only the in-frame ones, dropping some. This sample has 45,000 to 65,000 clones, with 75% to 85% found just once. Material: CD4+ or CD8+ T cells sorted from blood, obtained in a trial of the OX40 agonist ivuxolimab. These receptors were taken from an adult with an advanced solid tumor such as melanoma, head and neck, liver or kidney cancer. Each CDR3 is given without its conserved first and last residue.

v_gene,len,CDR3aa
TRBV14,10,ASSRAGYEAF
TRBV19,12,ASKDTYSSYEQY
TRBV27,13,ASSLRTGNNQPQH
TRBV28,13,ASSLRTVAKNIQY
TRBV2,11,ASSGGFQETQY
TRBV11-2,13,ASSPKRGDQETQY
TRBV11-3,13,ASSKRGGSGDTQY
TRBV29-1,11,SVEGGPVYEQY
TRBV15,11,ATSRMGDYEQY
TRBV5-4,11,ASSRAGSDTQY
TRBV18,13,ASSPREGVNYGYT
TRBV7-9,12,ASTQAGGKETQY
TRBV7-2,14,ASRSQGGKRTGELF
TRBV5-1,12,ASSLVLAKNEQF
TRBV7-9,12,ASSSGQAAYGYT
TRBV19,12,ASSPLETIYEQY
TRBV7-2,12,ASRLDRGQETQY
TRBV7-2,14,ASSLRLAGAGGELF
TRBV2,15,ASSRTGTISYNSPLH
TRBV28,12,ASSKGQGNEKLF
TRBV7-6,12,ASKTSGGAGEQY
TRBV5-6,13,ASSLFGTASYEQY
TRBV5-1,11,ASSSQGGTEAF
TRBV19,13,ASSMGDRGIYEQY
TRBV2,12,ASSATGRNYGYT
TRBV6-5,12,ASSYRTGGAEAF
TRBV2,13,ASSPPGLSTDTQY
TRBV19,12,AALFDSGANVLT
TRBV18,15,ASSGSPRVATNEKLF
TRBV7-2,14,ASSLVSGPSGNTIY
TRBV29-1,14,TISGRGIISQDTQY
TRBV5-1,15,ASSPAPRRGAYNEQF
TRBV25-1,11,ASREDELSPLH
TRBV19,14,ASSIIRLAGGNEQF
TRBV5-1,12,ASSSTGVGETQY
TRBV18,10,ASSPDRANYT
TRBV6-6,13,ASTGRGKLNTEAF
TRBV11-2,14,ASSLDPWGARTEAF
TRBV13,11,ASSPQRFYGYT
TRBV15,15,ATSSSTGGAGTDTQY
TRBV6-5,13,ASSYDRGSFNEQF
TRBV19,13,ASKETGSINQPQH
TRBV7-9,13,ASSSGTTGNEKLF
TRBV7-2,12,ASSLEYRGNGYT
TRBV6-5,14,ASSYTPTASTDTQY
TRBV19,12,ASSPRGGGQPQH